These 10 T cell receptor beta chains came from one sample sequenced in a study of beta chain features in type 1 diabetes. Expressed TCRB transcripts were sequenced, since all the RNA that had been isolated was reverse transcribed. Clones were sequenced by immunoSEQ multiplex PCR, and TCRdb holds only the in-frame ones, with some missing. The sample contains about 220,000 clones, approximately 11% of which appear only once. Sequencing was carried out using central memory CD4+ T cells from blood. These TCRs come from a man younger than 30 in good health.

V is TRBV5-6 and J is TRBJ1-3, with TRBD1 identical over 8 bases. Germline V gene lookup returns CDR1 SGHDT and CDR2 YYEEEE. The CDR3 runs 16 residues. The trim removed 5 bases at V and 0 bases at J, leaving 7 bases unmatched. The CDR3 region has the DNA TGTGCCAGCAGTCCCGGGACAGGCGACTCTGGAAACACCATATATTTT. Translated, it gives CASSPGTGDSGNTIYF.

This clone turned up a few times. The rearrangement uses TRBV18 and TRBJ2-7, with TRBD1 identical over 7 bases. The V gene's germline CDR1 is KGHSH and CDR2 LQKENI. This CDR3 comprises 13 residues. Unmatched junction bases numbered 8, after V lost 6 bases and J lost 6 bases. CDR3 loop: CASSQGVRGEQYF. CDR3 nucleotide sequence: TGTGCCAGCTCCCAGGGGGTTCGGGGCGAGCAGTACTTC.

The rearrangement joins TRBV9 to TRBJ1-2; D not certain. CDR1 is SGDLS and CDR2 is YYNGEE in the germline V gene. The V end was cut by 2 bases, the J end by 2 bases, with 10 bases between. CDR3 length: 14 residues. For the CDR3, the DNA is TGTGCCAGCAGCGTTGATTATCAGAACTATGGCTACACCTTC. Translating it yields CASSVDYQNYGYTF.

This clone was found a few times. This sample includes further DNA sequences coding for the same CDR3. This chain connects TRBV5-4 to TRBJ2-5, with TRBD2 identical over 11 bases. Germline CDR1 SGHNT, CDR2 YYREEE (reference sequence). V gave up 4 bases and J gave up 1 base; unmatched junction bases: 3. This CDR3 region has 15 residues. Written as DNA, the CDR3 is TGTGCCAGCAGCAGAGGGACTAGCGGCCAAGAGACCCAGTACTTC. Encoded protein: CASSRGTSGQETQYF.

This clone occurred a few times. This sequence joins TRBV10-3 and TRBJ2-7, with 11 bases that match TRBD1. This CDR3 region has 14 residues. Germline V gene data show CDR1 as ENHRY and CDR2 as SYGVKD. V was clipped by 6 bases and J by 1 base; unmatched bases: 2. The CDR3 protein is CAIRGQGVSYEQYF. Here the CDR3 DNA reads TGTGCCATCAGGGGACAGGGGGTTTCCTACGAGCAGTACTTC.

The chain employs TRBV7-2 and TRBJ1-1; 8 nucleotides align to TRBD1. Germline lookup yields CDR1 SGHTA and CDR2 FQGNSA. V lost 5 bases to trimming and J lost 0 bases; unmatched junction nucleotides: 5. The CDR3 is 15 residues long. The CDR3 bases are TGTGCCAGCAGCGGAGCGACAGGGGTGAACACTGAAGCTTTCTTT. Encoded protein: CASSGATGVNTEAFF.

This clone appeared many times. This chain connects TRBV28 to TRBJ2-7; the match to TRBD2 covers 9 bases. The CDR3 covers 16 residues. Germline CDR1 reads MDHEN; CDR2 reads SYDVKM. V was pared by 3 bases and J by 2 bases, with 8 bases of the junction left unmatched. CDR3 coding DNA: TGTGCCAGCAGTTTCCGACTAGCGGACCTCACCTACGAGCAGTACTTC. This codes for CASSFRLADLTYEQYF.

The chain carries TRBV4-1 and TRBJ2-2; D gene ambiguous. The CDR3 runs 11 residues. V lost 1 base, J lost 7 bases, and 1 base lay in between. The germline gives CDR1 MGHRA, CDR2 YSYEKL. CDR3 loop: CASSQVGELFF. CDR3 nucleotides: TGCGCCAGCAGCCAAGTCGGGGAGCTGTTTTTT.

V usage is TRBV30 and J usage is TRBJ1-5; no firm D call. This CDR3 region has 18 residues. Germline-derived CDR1 and CDR2 are GTSNPN and SVGIG (reference sequence). V lost 0 bases and J 2 bases, leaving 20 bases between the germline ends. In DNA form, the CDR3 reads TGTGCCTGGAGTGTAAGTGTAGGTTATGGAGGTGGCAATCAGCCCCAGCATTTT. Translation: CAWSVSVGYGGGNQPQHF. The variable domain in full, completed from reference TRBV30 and TRBJ1-5, reads SQTIHQWPATLVQPVGSPLSLECTVEGTSNPNLYWYRQAAGRGLQLLFYSVGIGQISSEVPQNLSASRPQDRQFILSSKKLLLSDSGFYLCAWSVSVGYGGGNQPQHFGDGTRLSIL.

The chain employs TRBV18 and TRBJ2-3; no firm D call. Per the germline V gene, CDR1 is KGHSH and CDR2 is LQKENI. This CDR3 region has 13 residues. Trimming cost V 2 bases and J 0 bases, with 3 bases left between them. CDR3 DNA: TGTGCCAGCTCACCAATTAGCACAGATACGCAGTATTTT. Translated: CASSPISTDTQYF.